The entry below describes one T cell receptor (beta chain). Its binding antigen is unknown. Mismatch with germline at one junction end may stem from a read error. For repertoire sequencing, TCR beta CDR3 regions were amplified from RNA transcripts. The first round was an RT-PCR using HTBI primers with the Qiagen OneStep RT-PCR kit, and this first round was followed by a second-round multiplex PCR, then size selection and purification. Libraries were sequenced paired-end with 100 bp reads on an Illumina HiSeq2000. Per the source publication's procedure: Reads were processed with SOAPnuke, discarding reads with adapters, uncalled bases, mean Phred below 15, or no exact constant-primer or identifier match. COPE v1.2.5 was used to merge high-quality paired reads. Clonotypes were defined as unique nucleotide sequences and were aligned to IMGT TRB V, D and J references using MiTCR v1.1. Only V-J combinations with frequency above 0.0001 were analysed, covering around 99% of repertoires. For each V-J combination, a TCR clonal expansion and chaos score was defined as F50 clonal expansion divided by the chaos observed in the TCRdist matrix. Welch's t-statistics and random forest were used to narrow the features down to 10 to 15 V-J combinations, which were then fed into a naive Bayes classifier. Thyroid-blood repertoire similarity was quantified with the Morisita-Horn index. The public sequencing data were trimmed at Q25 with fastp and processed into clonotypes with MiXCR by TCRdb, which kept only in-frame beta chains. Rows are combined by CDR3 protein, so each entry shows the most common genes and DNA. What appears here as the V and J calls and clone size reflects TCRdb's work, not the paper's. The sample table contains approximately 460,000 distinct CDR3 sequences; only one count was recorded for around 14% of them. The top ten clonotypes cover roughly 9.8% of the sample.

This sample was included in a study of Graves' ophthalmopathy and Graves' hyperthyroidism (dated by TCRdb to about 2018). Regarding the research as a whole: Peripheral blood samples were taken at the time of initial diagnosis, before any treatment was given. In total, around 140 blood samples were TCR-sequenced: roughly 45 ophthalmopathy, roughly 77 hyperthyroidism and around 17 hyperthyroidism-to-ophthalmopathy patients. T-cell repertoires of thyroid tissue and blood were compared in over 5 hyperthyroidism patients. To explore V-J signatures that separate ophthalmopathy from hyperthyroidism, a discovery set of about a hundred patients was enrolled, consisting of 43 with ophthalmopathy and roughly 57 with stable hyperthyroidism. The 100 or so discovery patients were divided at random into training and test sets in a 7:3 ratio. The study used signatures of the TCR beta repertoire to tell Graves' ophthalmopathy apart from Graves' hyperthyroidism and to predict which patients would progress to ophthalmopathy. For independent validation, a separate cohort was made up of around 18 hyperthyroidism patients plus 17 patients who later progressed from hyperthyroidism to ophthalmopathy. Once sampling was done, hyperthyroidism patients were given methimazole at a starting dose of 30 mg daily, while ophthalmopathy patients were given high-dose intravenous methylprednisolone. Summary of the overall study and its limitations: Ophthalmopathy was separated from stable hyperthyroidism by the 13-signature model with about 89% sensitivity and approximately 84% specificity in cross-validation and with 80%/75% in the test set. Sample size was not statistically predetermined, and group allocation was not concealed from the investigators. In validation, the model predicted ophthalmopathy progression with 70.59% sensitivity and less than 80% specificity; 12 predicted patients were CT-confirmed with GO in a median of approximately 6.5 months. Most of the expanded thyroid clonotypes with a frequency above 0.001 were also detected in blood, and it was suggested that the thyroid immune response may be reflected by blood repertoires.

Ophthalmopathy patients were characterized by moderately to severely active disease, a Clinical Activity Score of at least 3, a NOSPECS grade of at least 4, and a disease duration under 3 months. Anyone with other autoimmune diseases, uncontrolled infections, pregnancy or lactation was excluded from the study. Clinical symptoms, serum thyroxine, TRAb, thyroid ultrasound and orbital computed tomography were used for diagnosis. Using Ficoll-Paque density gradient centrifugation, PBMCs were isolated from less than 13 ml of fresh peripheral blood. Trizol reagent was used to extract the total RNA, and its quality was then checked on an Agilent 2100 Bioanalyzer. There are 13 amino acids in the CDR3, from cysteine to phenylalanine inclusive. The CDR3 DNA has 39 bases and is translated from base 1.

The chain uses TRBV12-3 or TRBV12-4 and TRBJ2-5; matching of 7 bases hints at TRBD1 as the D gene. The sequenced sample consisted of blood. The receptor comes from a woman aged 30 to 39 with Graves' ophthalmopathy. Donor details come from another sample of the same person, matched by shared clones. Here is the DNA: TGTGTCAGCAGCCGCCAGGGGGGAGAGACCCAGTACTTC. Its amino acids are CVSSRQGGETQYF.